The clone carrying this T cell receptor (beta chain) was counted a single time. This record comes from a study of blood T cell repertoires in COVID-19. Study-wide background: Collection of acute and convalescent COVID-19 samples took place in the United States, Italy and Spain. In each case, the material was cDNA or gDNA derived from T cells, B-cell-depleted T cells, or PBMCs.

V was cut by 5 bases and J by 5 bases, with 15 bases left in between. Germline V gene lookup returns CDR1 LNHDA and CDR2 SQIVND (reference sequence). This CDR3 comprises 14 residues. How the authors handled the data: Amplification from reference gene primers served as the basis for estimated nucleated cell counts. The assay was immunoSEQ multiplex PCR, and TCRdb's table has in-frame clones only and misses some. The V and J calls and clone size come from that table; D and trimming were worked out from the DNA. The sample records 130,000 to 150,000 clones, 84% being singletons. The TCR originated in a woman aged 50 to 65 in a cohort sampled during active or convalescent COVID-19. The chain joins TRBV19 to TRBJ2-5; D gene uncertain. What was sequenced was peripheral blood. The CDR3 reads CASSRQEASETQYF. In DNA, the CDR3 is TGTGCCAGTAGTCGGCAAGAGGCGTCGGAGACCCAGTACTTC.